The text below deals with one TCR beta chain. Its antigen is undetermined. Assay: immunoSEQ multiplex PCR; the TCRdb copy retains only in-frame clones and omits some. Seen here are over 75,000 clones, about nine tenths observed once, and the top ten hold over 2%. The sample comes from a study of cytomegalovirus exposure and HLA in healthy donors. Overall study results and limits: Cytomegalovirus-associated TCR beta chains were listed, numbering roughly 150.

V was shortened by 2 bases and J by 0 bases, with 11 bases between the two germline ends. The CDR3 has 16 residues. Germline CDR1 and CDR2: SNHLY and FYNNEI. Sequenced material: PBMCs. The TCR sequence derives from a man between 25 and 39 years old in good health and CMV-seronegative. The chain has TRBV2 and TRBJ1-5; D not resolved. For the CDR3, the DNA is TGTGCCAGCAGTGAACTGGGCCCCCATAGCAATCAGCCCCAGCATTTT. Translating it yields CASSELGPHSNQPQHF. The full variable domain, rest sourced from reference TRBV2 and TRBJ1-5, is EPEVTQTPSHQVTQMGQEVILRCVPISNHLYFYWYRQILGQKVEFLVSFYNNEISEKSEIFDDQFSVERPDGSNFTLKIRSTKLEDSAMYFCASSELGPHSNQPQHFGDGTRLSIL.